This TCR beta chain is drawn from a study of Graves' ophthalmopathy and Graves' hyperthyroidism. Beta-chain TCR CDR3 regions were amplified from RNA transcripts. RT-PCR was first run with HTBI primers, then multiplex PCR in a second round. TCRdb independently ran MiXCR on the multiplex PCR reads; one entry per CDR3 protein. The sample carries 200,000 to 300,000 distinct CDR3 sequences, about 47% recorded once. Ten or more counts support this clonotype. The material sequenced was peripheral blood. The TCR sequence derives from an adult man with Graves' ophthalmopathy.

CDR3 region: CSASREGTGELFF. The CDR3 DNA is TGCAGTGCTAGTCGGGAGGGCACCGGGGAGCTGTTTTTT. The V and J genes are TRBV20-1 and TRBJ2-2; 8 nucleotides agree with TRBD2. There are 13 residues in the CDR3. After removal of 3 bases from V and 4 bases from J, the junction contained 1 base not matched to a gene. The germline V gene has CDR1 DFQATT and CDR2 SNEGSKA (reference sequence).